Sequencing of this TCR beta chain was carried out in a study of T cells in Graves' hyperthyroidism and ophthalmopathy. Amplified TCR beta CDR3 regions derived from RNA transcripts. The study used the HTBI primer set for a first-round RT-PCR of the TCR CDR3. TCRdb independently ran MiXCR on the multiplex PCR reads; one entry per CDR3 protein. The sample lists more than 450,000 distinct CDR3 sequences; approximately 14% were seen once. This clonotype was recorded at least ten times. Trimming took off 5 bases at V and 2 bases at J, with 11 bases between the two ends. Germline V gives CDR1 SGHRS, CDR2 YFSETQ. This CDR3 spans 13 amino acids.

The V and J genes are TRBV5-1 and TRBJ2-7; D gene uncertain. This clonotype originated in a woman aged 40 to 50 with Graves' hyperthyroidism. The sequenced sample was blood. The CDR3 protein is CASSNASPYEQYF. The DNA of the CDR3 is TGCGCCAGCAGTAATGCGAGTCCCTACGAGCAGTACTTC.